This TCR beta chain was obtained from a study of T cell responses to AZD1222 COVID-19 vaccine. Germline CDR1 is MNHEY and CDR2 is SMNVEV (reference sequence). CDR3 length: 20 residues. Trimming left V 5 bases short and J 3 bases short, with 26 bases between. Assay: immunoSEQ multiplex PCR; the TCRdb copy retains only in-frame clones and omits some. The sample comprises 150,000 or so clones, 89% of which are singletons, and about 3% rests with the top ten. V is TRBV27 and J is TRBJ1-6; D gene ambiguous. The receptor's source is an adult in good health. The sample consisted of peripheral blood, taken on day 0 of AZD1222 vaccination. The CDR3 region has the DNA TGTGCCAGCAGTCCGAAAGGACTTATTCTCCCCACGAACTATAATTCACCCCTCCACTTT. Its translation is CASSPKGLILPTNYNSPLHF.